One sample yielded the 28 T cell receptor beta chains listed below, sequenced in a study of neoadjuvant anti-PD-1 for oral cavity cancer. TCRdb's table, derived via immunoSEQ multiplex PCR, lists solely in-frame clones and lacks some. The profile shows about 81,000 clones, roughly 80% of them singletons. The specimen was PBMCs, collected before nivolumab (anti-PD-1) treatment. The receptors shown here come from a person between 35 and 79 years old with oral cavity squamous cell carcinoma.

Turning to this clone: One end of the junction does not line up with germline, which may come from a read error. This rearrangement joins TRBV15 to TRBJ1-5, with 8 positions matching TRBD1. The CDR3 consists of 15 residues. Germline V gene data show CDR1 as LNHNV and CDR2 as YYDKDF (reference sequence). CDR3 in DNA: TGTGTCACCAGCGGGGAACAGGGGGGGCATCAGCCCCAGCATTTT. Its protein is CVTSGEQGGHQPQHF. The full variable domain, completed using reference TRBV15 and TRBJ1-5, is DAMVIQNPRYQVTQFGKPVTLSCSQTLNHNVMYWYQQKSSQAPKLLFHYYDKDFNNEADTPDNFQSRRPNTSFCFLDIRSPGLGDTAMYLCVTSGEQGGHQPQHFGDGTRLSIL.

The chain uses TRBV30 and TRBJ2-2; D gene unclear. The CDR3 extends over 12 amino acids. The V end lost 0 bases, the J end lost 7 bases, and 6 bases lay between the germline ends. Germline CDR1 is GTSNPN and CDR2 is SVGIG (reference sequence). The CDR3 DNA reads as TGTGCCTGGAGTGTATGGGACGGGGAGCTGTTTTTT. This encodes CAWSVWDGELFF.

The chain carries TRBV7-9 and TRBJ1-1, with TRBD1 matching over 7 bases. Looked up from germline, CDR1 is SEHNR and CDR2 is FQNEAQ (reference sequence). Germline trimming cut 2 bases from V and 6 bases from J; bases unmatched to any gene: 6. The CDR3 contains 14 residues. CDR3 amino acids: CASSLKGGKAEAFF. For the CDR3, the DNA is TGTGCCAGCAGCTTAAAAGGGGGCAAGGCTGAAGCTTTCTTT.

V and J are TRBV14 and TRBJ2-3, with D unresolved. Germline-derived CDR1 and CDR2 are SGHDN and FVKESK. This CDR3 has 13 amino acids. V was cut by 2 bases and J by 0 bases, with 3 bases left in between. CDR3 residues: CASSQPSTDTQYF. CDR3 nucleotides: TGTGCCAGCAGCCAACCGAGCACAGATACGCAGTATTTT.

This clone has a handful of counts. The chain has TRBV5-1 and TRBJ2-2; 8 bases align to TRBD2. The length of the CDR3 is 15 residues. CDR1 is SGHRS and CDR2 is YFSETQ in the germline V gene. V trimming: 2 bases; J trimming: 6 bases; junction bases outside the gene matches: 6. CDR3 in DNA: TGCGCCAGCAGCTTCATCGGACTAGCCGCCGGGGAGCTGTTTTTT. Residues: CASSFIGLAAGELFF.

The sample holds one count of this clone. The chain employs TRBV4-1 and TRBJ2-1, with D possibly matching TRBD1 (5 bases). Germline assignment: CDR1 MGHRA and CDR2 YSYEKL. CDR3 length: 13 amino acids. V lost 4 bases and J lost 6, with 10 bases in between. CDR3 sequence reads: CASSRQPVNEQFF. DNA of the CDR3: TGCGCCAGCAGCCGACAGCCCGTCAATGAGCAGTTCTTC.

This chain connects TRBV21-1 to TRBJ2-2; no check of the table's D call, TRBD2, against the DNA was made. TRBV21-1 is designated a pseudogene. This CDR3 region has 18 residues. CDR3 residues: CASSKVGLAGGPAGELFF. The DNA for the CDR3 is TGTGCCAGCAGCAAAGTAGGACTAGCGGGAGGGCCTGCCGGGGAGCTGTTTTTT.

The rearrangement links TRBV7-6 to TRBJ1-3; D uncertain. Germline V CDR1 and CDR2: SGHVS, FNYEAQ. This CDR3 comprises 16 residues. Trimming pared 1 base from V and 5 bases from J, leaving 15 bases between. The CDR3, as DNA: TGTGCCAGCAGCTTAGACGGCGCTCCTCTTCGAAACACCATATATTTT. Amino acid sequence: CASSLDGAPLRNTIYF.

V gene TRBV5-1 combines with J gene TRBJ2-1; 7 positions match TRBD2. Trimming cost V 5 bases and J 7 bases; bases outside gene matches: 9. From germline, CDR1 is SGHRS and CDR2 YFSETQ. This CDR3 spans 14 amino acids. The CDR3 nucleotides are TGCGCCAGCAGTAGAACTAGCGTAGATAATGAGCAGTTCTTC. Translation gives CASSRTSVDNEQFF.

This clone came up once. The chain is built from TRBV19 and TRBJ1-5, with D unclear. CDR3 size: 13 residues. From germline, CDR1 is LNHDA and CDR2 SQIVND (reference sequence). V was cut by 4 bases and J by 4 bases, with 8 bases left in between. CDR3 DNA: TGTGCCAGTAGTACGACTAGTAATCAGCCCCAGCATTTT. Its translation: CASSTTSNQPQHF.

In DNA form, the CDR3 reads TGTGCCAGCAGTCCTACCGGGGGACAGAACCCGTCAAGGGAGCAGTTCTTC. Translating gives CASSPTGGQNPSREQFF. The chain joins TRBV25-1 to TRBJ2-1, with D possibly TRBD1 on 7 matching bases. The CDR3 contains 17 residues. Per the germline V gene, CDR1 is MGHDK and CDR2 is SYGVNS. V lost 5 bases, J lost 10 bases, and 27 bases lay in between.

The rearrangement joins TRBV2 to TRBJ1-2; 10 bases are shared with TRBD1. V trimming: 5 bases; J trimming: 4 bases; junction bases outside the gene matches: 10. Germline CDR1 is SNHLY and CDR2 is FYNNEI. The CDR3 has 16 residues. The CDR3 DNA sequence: TGTGCCAGCAGTAGTCCCGGGACAGGGGCGCCCTATGGCTACACCTTC. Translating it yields CASSSPGTGAPYGYTF. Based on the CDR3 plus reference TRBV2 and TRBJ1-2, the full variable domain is EPEVTQTPSHQVTQMGQEVILRCVPISNHLYFYWYRQILGQKVEFLVSFYNNEISEKSEIFDDQFSVERPDGSNFTLKIRSTKLEDSAMYFCASSSPGTGAPYGYTFGSGTRLTVV.

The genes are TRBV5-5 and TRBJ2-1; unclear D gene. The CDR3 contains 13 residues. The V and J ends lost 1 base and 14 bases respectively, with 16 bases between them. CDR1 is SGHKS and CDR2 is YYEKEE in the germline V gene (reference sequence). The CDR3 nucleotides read TGTGCCAGCAGCTTGACTCAAGGAGTTTCAAAGTTCTTC. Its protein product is CASSLTQGVSKFF.

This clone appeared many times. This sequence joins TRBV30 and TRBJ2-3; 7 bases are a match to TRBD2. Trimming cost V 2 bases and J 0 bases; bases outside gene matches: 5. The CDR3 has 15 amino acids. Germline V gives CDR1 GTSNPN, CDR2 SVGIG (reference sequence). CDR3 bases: TGTGCCTGGAGTAGGGATAGCGGGAGCACAGATACGCAGTATTTT. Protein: CAWSRDSGSTDTQYF.

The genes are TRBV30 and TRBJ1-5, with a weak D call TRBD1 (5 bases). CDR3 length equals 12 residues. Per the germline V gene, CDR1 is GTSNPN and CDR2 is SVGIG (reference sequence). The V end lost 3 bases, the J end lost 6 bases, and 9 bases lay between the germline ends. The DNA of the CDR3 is TGTGCCTGGAGCTCCCAGGGTCAGCCCCAGCATTTT. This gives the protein CAWSSQGQPQHF.

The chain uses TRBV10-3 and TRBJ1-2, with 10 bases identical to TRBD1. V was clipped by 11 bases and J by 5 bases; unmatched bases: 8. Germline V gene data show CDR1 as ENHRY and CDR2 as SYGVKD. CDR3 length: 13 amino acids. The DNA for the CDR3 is TGTGCCCTAGGACAGGGGGAAGGTTATGGCTACACCTTC. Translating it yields CALGQGEGYGYTF.

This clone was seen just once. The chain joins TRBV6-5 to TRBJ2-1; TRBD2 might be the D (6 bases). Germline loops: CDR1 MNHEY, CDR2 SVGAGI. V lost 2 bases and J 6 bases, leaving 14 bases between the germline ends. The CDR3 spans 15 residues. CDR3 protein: CASSYLYSGANEQFF. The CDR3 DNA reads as TGTGCCAGCAGTTACCTTTATTCGGGAGCCAATGAGCAGTTCTTC.

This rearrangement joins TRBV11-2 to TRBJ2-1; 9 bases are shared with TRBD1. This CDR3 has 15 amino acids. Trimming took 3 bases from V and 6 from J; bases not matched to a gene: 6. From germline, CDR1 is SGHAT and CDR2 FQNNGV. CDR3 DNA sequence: TGTGCCAGCAGCTTTGGACAGGGGATATTCAATGAGCAGTTCTTC. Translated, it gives CASSFGQGIFNEQFF.

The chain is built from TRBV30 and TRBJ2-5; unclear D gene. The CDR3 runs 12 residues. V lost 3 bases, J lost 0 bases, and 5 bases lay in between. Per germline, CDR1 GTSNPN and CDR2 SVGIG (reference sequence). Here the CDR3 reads CAWRGNQETQYF. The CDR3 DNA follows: TGTGCCTGGAGGGGAAACCAAGAGACCCAGTACTTC.

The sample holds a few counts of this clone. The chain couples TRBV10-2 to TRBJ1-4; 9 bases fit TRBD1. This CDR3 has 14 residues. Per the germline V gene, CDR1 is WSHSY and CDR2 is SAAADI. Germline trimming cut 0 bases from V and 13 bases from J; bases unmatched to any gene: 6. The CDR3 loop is CASSESRTGEGLFF. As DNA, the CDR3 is TGCGCCAGCAGTGAGTCCAGGACAGGGGAGGGACTGTTTTTT.

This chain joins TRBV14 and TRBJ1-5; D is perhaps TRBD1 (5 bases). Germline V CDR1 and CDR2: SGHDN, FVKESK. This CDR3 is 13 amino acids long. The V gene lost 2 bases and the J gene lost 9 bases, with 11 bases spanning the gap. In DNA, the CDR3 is TGTGCCAGCAGCCAACCGGGGGATCGGCCCCAGCATTTT. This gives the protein CASSQPGDRPQHF.

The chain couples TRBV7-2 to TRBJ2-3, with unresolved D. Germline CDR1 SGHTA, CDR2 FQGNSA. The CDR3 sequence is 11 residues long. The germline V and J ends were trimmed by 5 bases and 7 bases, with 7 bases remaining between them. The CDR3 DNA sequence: TGTGCCAGCAGCCGAGCTTATACGCAGTATTTT. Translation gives CASSRAYTQYF.

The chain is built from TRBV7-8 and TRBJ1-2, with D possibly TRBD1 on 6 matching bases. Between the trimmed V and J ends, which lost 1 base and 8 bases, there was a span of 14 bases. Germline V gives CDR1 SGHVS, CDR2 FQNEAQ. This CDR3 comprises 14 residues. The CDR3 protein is CASSLGQGKDGYTF. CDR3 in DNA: TGTGCCAGCAGCTTAGGGCAGGGGAAGGACGGCTACACCTTC.

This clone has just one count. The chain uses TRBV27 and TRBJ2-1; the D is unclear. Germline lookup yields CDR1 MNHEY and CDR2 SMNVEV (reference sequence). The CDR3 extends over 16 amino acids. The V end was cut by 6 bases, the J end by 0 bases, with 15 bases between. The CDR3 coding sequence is TGTGCCAGCAGCTCTTATTCGACTTCCTCCTACAATGAGCAGTTCTTC. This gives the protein CASSSYSTSSYNEQFF.

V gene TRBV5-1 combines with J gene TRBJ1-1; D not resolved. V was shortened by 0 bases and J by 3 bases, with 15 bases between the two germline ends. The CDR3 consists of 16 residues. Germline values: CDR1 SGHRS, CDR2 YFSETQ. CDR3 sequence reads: CASSLGQGVVDTEAFF. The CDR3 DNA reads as TGCGCCAGCAGCTTGGGACAAGGAGTAGTGGACACTGAAGCTTTCTTT.

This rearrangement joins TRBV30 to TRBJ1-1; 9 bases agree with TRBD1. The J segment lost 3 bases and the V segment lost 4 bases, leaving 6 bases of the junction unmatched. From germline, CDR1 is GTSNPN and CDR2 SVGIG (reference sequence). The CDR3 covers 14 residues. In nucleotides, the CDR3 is TGTGCCTGGACTAAGCGGGACAGGGACACTGAAGCTTTCTTT. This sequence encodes CAWTKRDRDTEAFF.

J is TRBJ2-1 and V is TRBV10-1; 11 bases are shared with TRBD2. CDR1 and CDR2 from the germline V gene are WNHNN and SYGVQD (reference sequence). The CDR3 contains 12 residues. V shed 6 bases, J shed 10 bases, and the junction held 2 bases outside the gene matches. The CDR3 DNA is TGCGCCAGCAGATCTAGCGGGAGGGAGCAGTTCTTC. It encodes CASRSSGREQFF.

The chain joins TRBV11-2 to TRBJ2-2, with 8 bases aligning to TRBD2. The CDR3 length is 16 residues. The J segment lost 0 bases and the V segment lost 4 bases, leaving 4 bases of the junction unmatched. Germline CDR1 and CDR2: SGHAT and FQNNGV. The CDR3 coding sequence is TGTGCCAGCAGCTCAGCGGGAGTGTCGAACACCGGGGAGCTGTTTTTT. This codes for CASSSAGVSNTGELFF.